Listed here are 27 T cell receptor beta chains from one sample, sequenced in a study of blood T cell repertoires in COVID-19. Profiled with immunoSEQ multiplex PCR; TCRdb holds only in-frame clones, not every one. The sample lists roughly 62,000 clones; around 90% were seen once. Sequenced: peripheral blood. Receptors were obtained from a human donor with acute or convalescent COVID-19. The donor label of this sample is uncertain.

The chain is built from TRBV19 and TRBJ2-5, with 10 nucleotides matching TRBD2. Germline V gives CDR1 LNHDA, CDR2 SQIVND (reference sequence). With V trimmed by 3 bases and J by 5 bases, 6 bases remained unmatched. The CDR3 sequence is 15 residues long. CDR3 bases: TGTGCCAGTAGTATTAAGCGGGGGGGCCCCGAGACCCAGTACTTC. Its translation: CASSIKRGGPETQYF.

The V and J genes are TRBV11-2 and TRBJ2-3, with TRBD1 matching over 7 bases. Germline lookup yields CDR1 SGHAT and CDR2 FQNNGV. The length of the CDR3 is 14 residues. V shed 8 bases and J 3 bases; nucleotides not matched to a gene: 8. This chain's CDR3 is CASCRDRLTDTQYF. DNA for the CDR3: TGTGCCAGCTGCCGGGACAGATTGACAGATACGCAGTATTTT.

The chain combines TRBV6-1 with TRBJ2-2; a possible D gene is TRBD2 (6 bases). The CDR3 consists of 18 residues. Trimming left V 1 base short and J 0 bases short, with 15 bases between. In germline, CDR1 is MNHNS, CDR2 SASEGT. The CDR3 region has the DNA TGTGCCAGCAGTGAAGTGGGGGGACCTTTCGCGAACACCGGGGAGCTGTTTTTT. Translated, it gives CASSEVGGPFANTGELFF.

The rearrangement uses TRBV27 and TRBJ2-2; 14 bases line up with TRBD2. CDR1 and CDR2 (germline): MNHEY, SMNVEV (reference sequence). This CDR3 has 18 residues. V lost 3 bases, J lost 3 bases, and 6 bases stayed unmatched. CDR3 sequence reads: CASSFRGTSGSHTGELFF. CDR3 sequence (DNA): TGTGCCAGCAGTTTCCGAGGGACTAGCGGGAGTCACACCGGGGAGCTGTTTTTT.

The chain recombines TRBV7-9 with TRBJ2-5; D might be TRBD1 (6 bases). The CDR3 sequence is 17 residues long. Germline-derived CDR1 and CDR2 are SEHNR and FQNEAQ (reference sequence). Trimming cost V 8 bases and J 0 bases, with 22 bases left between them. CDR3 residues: CASLHRGAGQYQETQYF. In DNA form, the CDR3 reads TGTGCCAGCCTCCACCGAGGGGCAGGACAGTACCAAGAGACCCAGTACTTC.

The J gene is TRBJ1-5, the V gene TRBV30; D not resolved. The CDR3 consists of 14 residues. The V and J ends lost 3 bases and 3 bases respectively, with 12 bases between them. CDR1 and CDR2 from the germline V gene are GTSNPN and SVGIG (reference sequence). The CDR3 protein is CAWSDGGNNQPQHF. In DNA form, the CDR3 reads TGTGCCTGGAGCGACGGCGGGAACAATCAGCCCCAGCATTTT.

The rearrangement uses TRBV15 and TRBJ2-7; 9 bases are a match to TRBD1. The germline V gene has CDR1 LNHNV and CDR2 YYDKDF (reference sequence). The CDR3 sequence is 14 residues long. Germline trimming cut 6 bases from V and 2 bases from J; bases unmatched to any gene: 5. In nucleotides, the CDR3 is TGTGCCACCAGTCAAGGGACAGGGACCTACGAGCAGTACTTC. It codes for CATSQGTGTYEQYF.

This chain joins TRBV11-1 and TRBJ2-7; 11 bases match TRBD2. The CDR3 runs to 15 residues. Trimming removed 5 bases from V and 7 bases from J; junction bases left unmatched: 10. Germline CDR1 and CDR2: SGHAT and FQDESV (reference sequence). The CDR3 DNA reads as TGTGCCAGCAGCCAACTACTAGCGGGAGTTTCTGAGCAGTACTTC. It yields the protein CASSQLLAGVSEQYF.

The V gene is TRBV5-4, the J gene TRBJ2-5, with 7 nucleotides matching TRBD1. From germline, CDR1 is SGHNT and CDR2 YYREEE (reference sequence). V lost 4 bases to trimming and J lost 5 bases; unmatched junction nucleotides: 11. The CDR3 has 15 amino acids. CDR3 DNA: TGTGCCAGCAGCCCGAGACAGGGTTTAAAGGAGACCCAGTACTTC. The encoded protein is CASSPRQGLKETQYF.

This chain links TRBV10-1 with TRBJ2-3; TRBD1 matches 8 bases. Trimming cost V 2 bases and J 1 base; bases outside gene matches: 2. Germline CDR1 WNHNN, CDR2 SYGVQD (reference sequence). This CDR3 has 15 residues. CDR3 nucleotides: TGCGCCAGCAGTGAGGGGGGACAGGGCACAGATACGCAGTATTTT. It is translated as CASSEGGQGTDTQYF.

This CDR3 reads CASSPGLAGSLAGELFF. CDR3 bases: TGCGCCAGCAGCCCGGGACTAGCGGGGTCGCTCGCCGGGGAGCTGTTTTTT. The chain recombines TRBV5-1 with TRBJ2-2; TRBD2 matches at 13 bases. Germline loops: CDR1 SGHRS, CDR2 YFSETQ. Unmatched junction bases numbered 9, after V lost 4 bases and J lost 6 bases. This CDR3 has 17 amino acids.

This CDR3 is CASSPSLSGSEQPQHF. For the CDR3, the DNA is TGTGCCAGCAGTCCATCCCTTAGCGGTAGTGAACAGCCCCAGCATTTT. The rearrangement joins TRBV28 to TRBJ1-5, with unresolved D. The CDR3 contains 16 residues. Germline lookup yields CDR1 MDHEN and CDR2 SYDVKM. The ends were cut back, 5 bases at V and 7 bases at J, with 21 bases in the middle.

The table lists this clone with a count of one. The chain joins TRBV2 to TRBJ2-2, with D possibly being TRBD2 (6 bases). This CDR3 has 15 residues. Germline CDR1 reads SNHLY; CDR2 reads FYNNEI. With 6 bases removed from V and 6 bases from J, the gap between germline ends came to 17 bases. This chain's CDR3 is CASRAGYYGAGELFF. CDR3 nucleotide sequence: TGTGCCAGCAGGGCGGGGTATTATGGGGCCGGGGAGCTGTTTTTT.

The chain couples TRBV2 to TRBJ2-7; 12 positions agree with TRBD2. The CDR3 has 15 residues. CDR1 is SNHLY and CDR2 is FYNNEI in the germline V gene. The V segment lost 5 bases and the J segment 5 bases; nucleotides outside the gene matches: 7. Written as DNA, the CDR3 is TGTGCCAGCAGTCGACTAGCGGGAGTTTCCCACGAGCAGTACTTC. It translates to CASSRLAGVSHEQYF.

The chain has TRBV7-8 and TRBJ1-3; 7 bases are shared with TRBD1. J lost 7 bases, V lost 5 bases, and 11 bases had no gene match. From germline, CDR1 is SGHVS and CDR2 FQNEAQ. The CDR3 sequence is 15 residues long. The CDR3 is CASSRQGFFRNTIYF. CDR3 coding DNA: TGTGCCAGCAGCCGACAGGGATTTTTCAGGAACACCATATATTTT.

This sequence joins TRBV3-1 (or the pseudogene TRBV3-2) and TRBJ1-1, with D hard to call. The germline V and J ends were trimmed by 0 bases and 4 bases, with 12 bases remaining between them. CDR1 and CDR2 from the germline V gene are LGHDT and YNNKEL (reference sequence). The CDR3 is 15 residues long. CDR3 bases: TGTGCCAGCAGCCAAGATGGTGGCCGGGTCACTGAAGCTTTCTTT. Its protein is CASSQDGGRVTEAFF.

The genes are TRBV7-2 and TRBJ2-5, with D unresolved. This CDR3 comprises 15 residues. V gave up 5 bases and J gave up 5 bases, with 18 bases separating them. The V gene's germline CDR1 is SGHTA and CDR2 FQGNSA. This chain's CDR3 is CASSQEVRSWETQYF. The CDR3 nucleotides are TGTGCCAGCAGCCAAGAGGTGCGGAGTTGGGAGACCCAGTACTTC.

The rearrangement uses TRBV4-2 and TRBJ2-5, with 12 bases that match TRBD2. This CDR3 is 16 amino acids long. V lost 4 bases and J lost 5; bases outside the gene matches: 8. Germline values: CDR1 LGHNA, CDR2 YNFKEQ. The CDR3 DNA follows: TGTGCCAGCAGCCCAGCGACTAGCGGGGGAGGGGAGACCCAGTACTTC. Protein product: CASSPATSGGGETQYF.

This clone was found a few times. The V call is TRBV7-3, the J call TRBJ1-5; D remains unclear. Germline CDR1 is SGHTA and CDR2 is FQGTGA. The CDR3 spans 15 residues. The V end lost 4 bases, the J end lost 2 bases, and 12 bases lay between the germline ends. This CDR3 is CASSSPDGGNQPQHF. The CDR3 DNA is TGTGCCAGCAGCTCCCCCGACGGGGGCAATCAGCCCCAGCATTTT.

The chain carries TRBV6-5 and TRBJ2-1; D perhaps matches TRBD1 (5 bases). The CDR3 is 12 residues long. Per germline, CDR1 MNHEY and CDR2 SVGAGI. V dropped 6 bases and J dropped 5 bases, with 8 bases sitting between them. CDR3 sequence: CASRQGDNEQFF. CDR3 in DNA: TGTGCCAGCAGGCAAGGGGACAATGAGCAGTTCTTC.

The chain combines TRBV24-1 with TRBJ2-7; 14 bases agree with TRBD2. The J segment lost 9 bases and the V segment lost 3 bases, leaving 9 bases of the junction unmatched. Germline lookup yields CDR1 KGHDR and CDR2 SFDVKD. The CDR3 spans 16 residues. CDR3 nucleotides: TGTGCCACCAGTGATCAGGGGACTAGCGGGAGAAGAGGGCAGTACTTC. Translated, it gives CATSDQGTSGRRGQYF.

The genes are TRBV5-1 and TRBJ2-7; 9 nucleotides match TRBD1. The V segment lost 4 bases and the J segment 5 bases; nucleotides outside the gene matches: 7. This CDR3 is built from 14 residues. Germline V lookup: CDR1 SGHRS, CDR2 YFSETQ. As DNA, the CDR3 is TGCGCCAGCAGCCTGGGACAGGGAGAGGACGAGCAGTACTTC. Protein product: CASSLGQGEDEQYF.

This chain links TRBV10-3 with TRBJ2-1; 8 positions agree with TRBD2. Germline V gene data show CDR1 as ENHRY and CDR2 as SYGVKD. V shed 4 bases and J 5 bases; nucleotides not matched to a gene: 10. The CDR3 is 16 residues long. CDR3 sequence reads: CAISGSLRREDNEQFF. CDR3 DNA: TGTGCCATCAGTGGGTCTCTAAGGCGGGAGGACAATGAGCAGTTCTTC.

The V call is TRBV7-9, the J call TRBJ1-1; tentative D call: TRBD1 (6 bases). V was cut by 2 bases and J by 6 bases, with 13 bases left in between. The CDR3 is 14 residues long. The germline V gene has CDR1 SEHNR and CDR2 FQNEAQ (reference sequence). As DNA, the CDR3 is TGTGCCAGCAGCTTAACCCCAGGGGCGGCTGAAGCTTTCTTT. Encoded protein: CASSLTPGAAEAFF.

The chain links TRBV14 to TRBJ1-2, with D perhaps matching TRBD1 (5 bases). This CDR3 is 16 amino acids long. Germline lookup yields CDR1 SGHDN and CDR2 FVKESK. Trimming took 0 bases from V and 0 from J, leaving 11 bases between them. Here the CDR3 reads CASSQDWGVTNYGYTF. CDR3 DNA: TGTGCCAGCAGCCAAGATTGGGGGGTGACTAACTATGGCTACACCTTC.

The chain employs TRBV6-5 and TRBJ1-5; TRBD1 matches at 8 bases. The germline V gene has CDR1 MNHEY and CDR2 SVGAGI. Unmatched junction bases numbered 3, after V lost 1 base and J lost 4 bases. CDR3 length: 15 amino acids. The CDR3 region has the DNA TGTGCCAGCAGTTACTGGGGACAGGTTAATCAGCCCCAGCATTTT. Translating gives CASSYWGQVNQPQHF.

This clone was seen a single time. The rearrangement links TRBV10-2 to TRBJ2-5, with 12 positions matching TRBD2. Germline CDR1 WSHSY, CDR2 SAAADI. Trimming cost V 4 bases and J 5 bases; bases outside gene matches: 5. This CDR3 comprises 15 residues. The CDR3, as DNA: TGCGCCAGCAGTGCGCCTAGCGGGGGGGCTGAGACCCAGTACTTC. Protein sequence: CASSAPSGGAETQYF.